The 19 T cell receptor beta chains in this list originate from one sample, sequenced in a study of patients and donors after allogeneic stem cell transplantation. TCRdb redid the calling of the RT-PCR reads with MiXCR, one entry per CDR3 protein. Of hundreds of thousands of distinct CDR3 sequences in the sample, more than 35% were seen once. The sample consisted of blood, either unsorted or a sorted T cell fraction (not recorded which). These receptors originate from a human donor who was either an allogeneic HSCT recipient or a stem cell or donor lymphocyte infusion donor (not recorded which). It is not recorded whose cells these are; they may come from a transplant donor.

This clonotype was picked up a small number of times. This chain joins TRBV29-1 and TRBJ1-1; D is perhaps TRBD1 (5 bases). The V gene's germline CDR1 is SQVTM and CDR2 ANQGSEA. Trimming pared 5 bases from V and 7 bases from J, leaving 14 bases between. This CDR3 region has 12 residues. The CDR3 nucleotides are TGCAGCGTTTCTCAGGGACGAGGTGAAGCTTTCTTT. This encodes CSVSQGRGEAFF.

The chain couples TRBV19 to TRBJ2-7; D may be TRBD2 (5 bases). Trimming removed 7 bases at V and 2 bases at J, with 21 bases between. In germline, CDR1 is LNHDA, CDR2 SQIVND (reference sequence). The length of the CDR3 is 16 residues. This CDR3 reads CASMGIGVRATYEQYF. CDR3 in DNA: TGTGCCAGTATGGGGATCGGGGTCAGAGCCACCTACGAGCAGTACTTC.

The V call is TRBV4-1, the J call TRBJ2-5; possible D gene TRBD2, 6 bases. The germline gives CDR1 MGHRA, CDR2 YSYEKL. CDR3 size: 15 residues. Trimming pared 0 bases from V and 5 bases from J, leaving 13 bases between. The CDR3 DNA reads as TGCGCCAGCAGCCAAGAGGGCAGGGCGGGGGAGACCCAGTACTTC. This codes for CASSQEGRAGETQYF.

The V call is TRBV3-1, the J call TRBJ1-2; tentatively, D is TRBD1 (5 bases). The CDR3 has 13 amino acids. The V end was cut by 1 base, the J end by 3 bases, with 6 bases between. Germline loops: CDR1 LGHDT, CDR2 YNNKEL (reference sequence). The CDR3 DNA sequence: TGTGCCAGCAGCCAAGTGGGGGACTATGGCTACACCTTC. Amino acids: CASSQVGDYGYTF.

This clonotype has just a few counts. The chain joins TRBV12-3 or TRBV12-4 to TRBJ1-5; no clear D gene. This CDR3 has 16 amino acids. The V end was cut by 2 bases, the J end by 3 bases, with 14 bases between. In DNA, the CDR3 is TGTGCCAGCAGTTTACTTGGGCAGGCGCTCAATCAGCCCCAGCATTTT. This gives the protein CASSLLGQALNQPQHF.

The chain uses TRBV20-1 and TRBJ2-1, with D tentatively TRBD1 (5 bases). The CDR3 is 13 amino acids. V shed 7 bases and J shed 3 bases, with 13 bases lying between them. From germline, CDR1 is DFQATT and CDR2 SNEGSKA (reference sequence). CDR3 in amino acids: CSVRNRSYNEQFF. The DNA of the CDR3 is TGCAGTGTTCGGAACAGGAGCTACAATGAGCAGTTCTTC.

The CDR3 nucleotides read TGTGCCAGCATGCTAGCGGCAGATACGCAGTATTTT. Encoded protein: CASMLAADTQYF. The chain has TRBV2 and TRBJ2-3; 7 nucleotides agree with TRBD2. Germline-derived CDR1 and CDR2 are SNHLY and FYNNEI. The ends lost 7 bases at V and 4 bases at J; junction bases unmatched: 2. The CDR3 runs 12 residues.

J is TRBJ1-6 and V is TRBV5-1; the D is unclear. The CDR3 runs 16 residues. V was clipped by 0 bases and J by 10 bases, with 17 bases between them. The V gene's germline CDR1 is SGHRS and CDR2 YFSETQ. The CDR3 region is CASSLAPSQYGSPLHF. The CDR3 DNA reads TGCGCCAGCAGCTTGGCCCCGTCGCAGTATGGATCACCCCTCCACTTT.

The chain combines TRBV18 with TRBJ2-5; D is ambiguous. This CDR3 has 16 amino acids. CDR1 and CDR2 (germline): KGHSH, LQKENI. Trimming took 4 bases from V and 4 from J, leaving 19 bases between them. Written as DNA, the CDR3 is TGTGCCAGCTCACAAGGACGCCTACCCGTCGGAGAGACCCAGTACTTC. Its protein product is CASSQGRLPVGETQYF.

V and J are TRBV21-1 and TRBJ1-5; the table's TRBD1 call for D was not verified on the DNA. TRBV21-1 is a known pseudogene. The CDR3 covers 15 residues. The CDR3 nucleotides are TGTGCCGGCAGCAGGGGAGGGGGCCCAAATCAGCCCCAGCATTTT. The encoded protein is CAGSRGGGPNQPQHF.

The chain is built from TRBV20-1 and TRBJ1-5; D call uncertain. The V end was cut by 6 bases, the J end by 4 bases, with 16 bases between. The CDR3 is made up of 14 amino acids. Germline-derived CDR1 and CDR2 are DFQATT and SNEGSKA (reference sequence). The CDR3 is CSAGEGPLNQPQHF. CDR3 in DNA: TGCAGTGCCGGGGAAGGGCCCTTAAATCAGCCCCAGCATTTT.

V gene TRBV20-1 combines with J gene TRBJ2-3; 7 bases line up with TRBD2. V gave up 3 bases and J gave up 6 bases; unmatched junction bases: 15. CDR3 length equals 16 residues. Germline values: CDR1 DFQATT, CDR2 SNEGSKA (reference sequence). CDR3 sequence: CSARYPAGTIVDTQYF. Written as DNA, the CDR3 is TGCAGTGCTAGGTACCCGGCGGGGACTATTGTTGATACGCAGTATTTT.

This rearrangement joins TRBV6-1 to TRBJ1-6; a weak D match, TRBD1 (5 bases). Germline-derived CDR1 and CDR2 are MNHNS and SASEGT. V was pared by 0 bases and J by 2 bases, with 11 bases between. The CDR3 is 17 residues long. CDR3 protein: CASSEAKGLTYNSPLHF. The DNA of the CDR3 is TGTGCCAGCAGTGAAGCGAAGGGGCTAACCTATAATTCACCCCTCCACTTT.

This chain connects TRBV4-1 to TRBJ2-7, with D perhaps given as TRBD1 or TRBD2 (5 bases each). This CDR3 comprises 16 residues. Germline values: CDR1 MGHRA, CDR2 YSYEKL. Trimming took 1 base from V and 3 from J, leaving 16 bases between them. CDR3 sequence (DNA): TGCGCCAGCAGCCAAGCAATCCGGGGCGGGTACTACGAGCAGTACTTC. Its translation: CASSQAIRGGYYEQYF.

This clonotype came up once. The chain recombines TRBV5-1 with TRBJ1-6, with D possibly being TRBD1 (5 bases). Trimming left V 0 bases short and J 14 bases short, with 18 bases between. The CDR3 sequence is 15 residues long. Germline-derived CDR1 and CDR2 are SGHRS and YFSETQ. CDR3 loop: CASSLDRDPYSSLHF. In nucleotides, the CDR3 is TGCGCCAGCAGCTTGGACCGGGACCCGTATTCGTCCCTCCACTTT.

The J gene is TRBJ1-4, the V gene TRBV4-1; unclear D gene. This CDR3 has 14 residues. Trimming left V 4 bases short and J 8 bases short, with 14 bases between. Germline V gene sequence: CDR1 MGHRA, CDR2 YSYEKL. The CDR3 loop reads CASSLGSSGEKLFF. CDR3 bases: TGCGCCAGCAGCCTCGGGAGCTCGGGAGAAAAACTGTTTTTT.

A few counts support this clonotype. This chain connects TRBV10-3 to TRBJ1-2; D is ambiguous. The germline V gene encodes CDR1 ENHRY and CDR2 SYGVKD. This CDR3 contains 12 residues. The ends were cut back, 3 bases at V and 8 bases at J, with 10 bases in the middle. The CDR3, as DNA: TGTGCCATCAGTGAAGGGTCCTCAGGCTACACCTTC. This gives the protein CAISEGSSGYTF.

The gene calls are TRBV27 and TRBJ2-1; 10 bases are shared with TRBD2. The V and J ends lost 0 bases and 1 base, in that order; junction bases with no gene match: 3. The CDR3 spans 17 residues. Looked up from germline, CDR1 is MNHEY and CDR2 is SMNVEV (reference sequence). DNA of the CDR3: TGTGCCAGCAGTTTATCCCCTAGCGGGGGTTCCTACAATGAGCAGTTCTTC. Translation: CASSLSPSGGSYNEQFF.

This chain links TRBV3-1 with TRBJ2-3; the match to TRBD1 covers 10 bases. CDR1 and CDR2 (germline): LGHDT, YNNKEL (reference sequence). CDR3 size: 16 residues. With V trimmed by 4 bases and J by 2 bases, 6 bases remained unmatched. DNA of the CDR3: TGTGCCAGCAGCCCACAGACAGGGGGCTTCACAGATACGCAGTATTTT. Its protein is CASSPQTGGFTDTQYF.